This T cell receptor (beta chain) was found in a study of blood T cell repertoires in COVID-19. This table comes from immunoSEQ multiplex PCR, and its TCRdb copy is limited to in-frame clones, with some not included. The sample gives over 85,000 clones, 75% to 90% of which show up once; more than 5% is in the top ten. V trimming: 4 bases; J trimming: 0 bases; junction bases outside the gene matches: 3. The CDR3 runs to 15 residues. CDR1 SQVTM and CDR2 ANQGSEA come from the germline V gene. The chain employs TRBV29-1 and TRBJ1-5; 10 nucleotides agree with TRBD1. The TCR was taken from a woman between 45 and 65 years old with COVID-19, enrolled during active disease. The sequenced sample consisted of peripheral blood. The CDR3 nucleotides are TGCAGCGTTGGGACAGGGGGTTCTAGCAATCAGCCCCAGCATTTT. Amino acid sequence: CSVGTGGSSNQPQHF.